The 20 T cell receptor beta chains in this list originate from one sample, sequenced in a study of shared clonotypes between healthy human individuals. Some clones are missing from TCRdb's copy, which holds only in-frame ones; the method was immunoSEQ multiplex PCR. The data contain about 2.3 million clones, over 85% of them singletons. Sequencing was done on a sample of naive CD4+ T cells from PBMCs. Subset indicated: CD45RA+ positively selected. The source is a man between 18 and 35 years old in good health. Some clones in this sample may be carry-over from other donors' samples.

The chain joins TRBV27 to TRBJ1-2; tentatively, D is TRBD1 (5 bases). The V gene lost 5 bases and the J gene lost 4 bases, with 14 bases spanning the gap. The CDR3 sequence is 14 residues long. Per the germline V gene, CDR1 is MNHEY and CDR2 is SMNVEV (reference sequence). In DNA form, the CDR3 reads TGTGCCAGCAGTCCGGGACTCCAAACCTATGGCTACACCTTC. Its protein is CASSPGLQTYGYTF.

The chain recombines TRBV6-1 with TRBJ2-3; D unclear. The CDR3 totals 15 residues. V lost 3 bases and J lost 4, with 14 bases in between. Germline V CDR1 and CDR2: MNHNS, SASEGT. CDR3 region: CASSDGPTRADTQYF. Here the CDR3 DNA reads TGTGCCAGCAGTGACGGGCCCACTCGGGCAGATACGCAGTATTTT.

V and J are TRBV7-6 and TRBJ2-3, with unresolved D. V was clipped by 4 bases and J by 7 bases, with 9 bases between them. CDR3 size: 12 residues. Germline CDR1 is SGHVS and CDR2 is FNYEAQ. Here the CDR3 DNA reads TGTGCCAGCAGCTCATACGACAATACGCAGTATTTT. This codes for CASSSYDNTQYF.

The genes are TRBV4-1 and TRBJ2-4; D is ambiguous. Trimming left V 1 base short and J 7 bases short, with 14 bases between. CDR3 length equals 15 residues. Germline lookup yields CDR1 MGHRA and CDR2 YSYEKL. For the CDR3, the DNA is TGCGCCAGCAGCCAAGGATCGCGACCCCCTAACATTCAGTACTTC. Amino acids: CASSQGSRPPNIQYF.

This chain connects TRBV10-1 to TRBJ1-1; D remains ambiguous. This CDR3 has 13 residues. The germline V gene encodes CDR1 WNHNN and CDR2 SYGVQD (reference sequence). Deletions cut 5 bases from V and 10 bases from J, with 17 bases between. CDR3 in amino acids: CASSPPGSPRAFF. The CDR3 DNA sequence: TGCGCCAGCAGTCCTCCGGGCTCCCCCCGAGCTTTCTTT.

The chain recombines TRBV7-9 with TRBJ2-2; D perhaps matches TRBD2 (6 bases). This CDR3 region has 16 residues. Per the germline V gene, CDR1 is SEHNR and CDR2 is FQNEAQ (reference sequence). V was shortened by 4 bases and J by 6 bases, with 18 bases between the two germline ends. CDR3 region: CASSSRDTSFPGELFF. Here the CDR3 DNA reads TGTGCCAGCAGCTCTCGCGACACTAGCTTCCCCGGGGAGCTGTTTTTT. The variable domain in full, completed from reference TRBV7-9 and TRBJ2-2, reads DTGVSQNPRHKITKRGQNVTFRCDPISEHNRLYWYRQTLGQGPEFLTYFQNEAQLEKSRLLSDRFSAERPKGSFSTLEIQRTEQGDSAMYLCASSSRDTSFPGELFFGEGSRLTVL.

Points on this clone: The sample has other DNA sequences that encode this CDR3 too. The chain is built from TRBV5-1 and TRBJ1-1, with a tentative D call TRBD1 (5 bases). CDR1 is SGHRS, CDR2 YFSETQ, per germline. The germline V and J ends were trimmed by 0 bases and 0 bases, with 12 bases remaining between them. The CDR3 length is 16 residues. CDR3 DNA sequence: TGCGCCAGCAGCTTGGGGGCGGGACGGATGAACACTGAAGCTTTCTTT. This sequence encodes CASSLGAGRMNTEAFF.

As DNA, the CDR3 is TGTGCCAGCAGTGCGGGGTCAGGGGGTTCCTACGAGCAGTACTTC. It codes for CASSAGSGGSYEQYF. The V and J genes are TRBV2 and TRBJ2-7; 7 bases are a match to TRBD1. Germline CDR1 SNHLY, CDR2 FYNNEI. This CDR3 spans 15 amino acids. V was pared by 4 bases and J by 1 base, with 7 bases of the junction left unmatched.

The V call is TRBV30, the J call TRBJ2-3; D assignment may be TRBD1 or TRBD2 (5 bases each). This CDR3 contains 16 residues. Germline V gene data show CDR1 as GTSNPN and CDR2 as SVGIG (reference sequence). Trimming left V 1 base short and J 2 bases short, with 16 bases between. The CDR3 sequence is CAWSGGTMLFTDTQYF. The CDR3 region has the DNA TGTGCCTGGAGTGGGGGGACGATGCTATTCACAGATACGCAGTATTTT. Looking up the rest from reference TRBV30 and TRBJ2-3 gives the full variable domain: SQTIHQWPATLVQPVGSPLSLECTVEGTSNPNLYWYRQAAGRGLQLLFYSVGIGQISSEVPQNLSASRPQDRQFILSSKKLLLSDSGFYLCAWSGGTMLFTDTQYFGPGTRLTVL.

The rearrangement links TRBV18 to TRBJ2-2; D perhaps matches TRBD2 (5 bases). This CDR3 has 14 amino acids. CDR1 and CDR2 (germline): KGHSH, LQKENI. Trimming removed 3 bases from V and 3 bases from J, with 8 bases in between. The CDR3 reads CASSPARDTGELFF. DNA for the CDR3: TGTGCCAGCTCACCCGCGCGGGACACCGGGGAGCTGTTTTTT. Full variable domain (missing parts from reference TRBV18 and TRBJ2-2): NAGVMQNPRHLVRRRGQEARLRCSPMKGHSHVYWYRQLPEEGLKFMVYLQKENIIDESGMPKERFSAEFPKEGPSILRIQQVVRGDSAAYFCASSPARDTGELFFGEGSRLTVL.

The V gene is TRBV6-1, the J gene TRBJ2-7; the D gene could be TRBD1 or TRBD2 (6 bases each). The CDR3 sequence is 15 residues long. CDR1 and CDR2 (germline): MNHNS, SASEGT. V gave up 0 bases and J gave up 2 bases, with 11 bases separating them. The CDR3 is CASSEAGGAAYEQYF. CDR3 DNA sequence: TGTGCCAGCAGTGAAGCGGGGGGCGCGGCCTACGAGCAGTACTTC.

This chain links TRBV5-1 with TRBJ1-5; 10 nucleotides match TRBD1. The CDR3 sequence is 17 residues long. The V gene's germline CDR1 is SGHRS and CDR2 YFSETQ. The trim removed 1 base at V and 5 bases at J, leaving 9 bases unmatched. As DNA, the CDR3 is TGCGCCAGCAGCTTGCGCAACCGGGACAGGGGCGATCAGCCCCAGCATTTT. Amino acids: CASSLRNRDRGDQPQHF. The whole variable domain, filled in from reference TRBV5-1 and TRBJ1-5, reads KAGVTQTPRYLIKTRGQQVTLSCSPISGHRSVSWYQQTPGQGLQFLFEYFSETQRNKGNFPGRFSGRQFSNSRSEMNVSTLELGDSALYLCASSLRNRDRGDQPQHFGDGTRLSIL.

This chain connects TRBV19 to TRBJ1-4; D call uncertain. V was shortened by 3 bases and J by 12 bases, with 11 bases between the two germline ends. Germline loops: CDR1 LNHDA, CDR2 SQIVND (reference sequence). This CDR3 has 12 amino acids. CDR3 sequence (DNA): TGTGCCAGTAGTATGGGCCGCGTGGAACTGTTTTTT. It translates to CASSMGRVELFF. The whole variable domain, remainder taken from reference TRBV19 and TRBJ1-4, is DGGITQSPKYLFRKEGQNVTLSCEQNLNHDAMYWYRQDPGQGLRLIYYSQIVNDFQKGDIAEGYSVSREKKESFPLTVTSAQKNPTAFYLCASSMGRVELFFGSGTQLSVL.

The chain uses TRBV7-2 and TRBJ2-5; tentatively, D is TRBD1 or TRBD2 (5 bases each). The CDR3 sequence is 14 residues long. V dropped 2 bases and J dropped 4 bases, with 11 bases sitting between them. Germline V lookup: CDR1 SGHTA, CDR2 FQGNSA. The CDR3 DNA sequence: TGTGCCAGCAGCTTACGTACGGGACGAGAGACCCAGTACTTC. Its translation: CASSLRTGRETQYF.

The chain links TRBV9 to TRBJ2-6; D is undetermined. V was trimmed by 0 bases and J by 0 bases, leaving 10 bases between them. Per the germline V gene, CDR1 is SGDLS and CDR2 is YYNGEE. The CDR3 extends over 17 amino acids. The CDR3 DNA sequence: TGTGCCAGCAGCGTAGGGTTGGACCACTCTGGGGCCAACGTCCTGACTTTC. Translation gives CASSVGLDHSGANVLTF.

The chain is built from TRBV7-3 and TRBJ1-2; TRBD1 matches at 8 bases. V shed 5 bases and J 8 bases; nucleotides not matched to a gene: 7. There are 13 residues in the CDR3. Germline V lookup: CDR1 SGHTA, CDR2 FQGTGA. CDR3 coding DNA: TGTGCCAGCAGCATGCAGGGGGCTGTAGGCTACACCTTC. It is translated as CASSMQGAVGYTF.

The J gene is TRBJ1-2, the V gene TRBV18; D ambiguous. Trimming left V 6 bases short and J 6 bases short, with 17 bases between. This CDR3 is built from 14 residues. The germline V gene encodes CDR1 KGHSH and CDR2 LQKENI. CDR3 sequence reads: CASSARTASHGYTF. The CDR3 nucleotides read TGTGCCAGCTCCGCTAGGACCGCCTCCCATGGCTACACCTTC.

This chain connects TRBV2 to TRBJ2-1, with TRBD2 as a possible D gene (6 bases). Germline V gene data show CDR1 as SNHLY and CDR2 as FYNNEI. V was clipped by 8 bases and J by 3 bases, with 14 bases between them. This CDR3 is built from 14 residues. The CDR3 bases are TGTGCCAGCCTCCTAGCGAGCCTCTACAATGAGCAGTTCTTC. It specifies CASLLASLYNEQFF.

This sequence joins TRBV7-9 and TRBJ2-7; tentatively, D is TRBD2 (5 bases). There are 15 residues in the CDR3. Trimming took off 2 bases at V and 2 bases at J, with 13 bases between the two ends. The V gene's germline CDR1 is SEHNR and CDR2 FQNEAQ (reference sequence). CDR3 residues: CASSLTTGLAYEQYF. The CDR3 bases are TGTGCCAGCAGCTTAACAACGGGATTGGCCTACGAGCAGTACTTC.

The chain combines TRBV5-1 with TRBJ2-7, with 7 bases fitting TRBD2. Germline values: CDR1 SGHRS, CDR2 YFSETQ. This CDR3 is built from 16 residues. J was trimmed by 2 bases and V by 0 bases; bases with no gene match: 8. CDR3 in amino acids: CASSLVTGGLAYEQYF. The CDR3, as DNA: TGCGCCAGCAGCTTGGTAACGGGAGGCCTGGCCTACGAGCAGTACTTC.